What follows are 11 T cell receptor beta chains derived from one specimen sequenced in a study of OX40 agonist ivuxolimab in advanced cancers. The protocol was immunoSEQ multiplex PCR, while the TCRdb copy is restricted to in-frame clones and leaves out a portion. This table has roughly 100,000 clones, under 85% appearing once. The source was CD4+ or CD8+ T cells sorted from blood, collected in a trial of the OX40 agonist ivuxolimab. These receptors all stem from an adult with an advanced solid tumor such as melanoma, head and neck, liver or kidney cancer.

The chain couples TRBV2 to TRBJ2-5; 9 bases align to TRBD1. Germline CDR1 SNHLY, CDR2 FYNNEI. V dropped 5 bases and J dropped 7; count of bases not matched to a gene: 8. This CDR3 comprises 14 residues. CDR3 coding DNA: TGTGCCAGCAGTATGAGGGACAGGGAGGGGACCCAGTACTTC. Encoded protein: CASSMRDREGTQYF.

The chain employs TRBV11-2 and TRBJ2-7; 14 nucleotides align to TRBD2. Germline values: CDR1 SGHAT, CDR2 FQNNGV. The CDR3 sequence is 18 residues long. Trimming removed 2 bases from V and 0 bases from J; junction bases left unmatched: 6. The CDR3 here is CASSLKGLAGVPSYEQYF. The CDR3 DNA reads TGTGCCAGCAGCTTAAAGGGACTAGCGGGAGTCCCCTCCTACGAGCAGTACTTC. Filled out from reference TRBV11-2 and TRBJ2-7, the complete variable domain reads EAGVAQSPRYKIIEKRQSVAFWCNPISGHATLYWYQQILGQGPKLLIQFQNNGVVDDSQLPKDRFSAERLKGVDSTLKIQPAKLEDSAVYLCASSLKGLAGVPSYEQYFGPGTRLTVT.

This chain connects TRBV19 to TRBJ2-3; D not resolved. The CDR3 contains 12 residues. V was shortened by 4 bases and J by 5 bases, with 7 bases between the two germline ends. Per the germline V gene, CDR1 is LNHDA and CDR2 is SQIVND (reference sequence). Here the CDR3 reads CASSTPGDTQYF. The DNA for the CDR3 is TGTGCCAGTAGTACCCCCGGAGATACGCAGTATTTT. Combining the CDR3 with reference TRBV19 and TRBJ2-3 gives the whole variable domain DGGITQSPKYLFRKEGQNVTLSCEQNLNHDAMYWYRQDPGQGLRLIYYSQIVNDFQKGDIAEGYSVSREKKESFPLTVTSAQKNPTAFYLCASSTPGDTQYFGPGTRLTVL.

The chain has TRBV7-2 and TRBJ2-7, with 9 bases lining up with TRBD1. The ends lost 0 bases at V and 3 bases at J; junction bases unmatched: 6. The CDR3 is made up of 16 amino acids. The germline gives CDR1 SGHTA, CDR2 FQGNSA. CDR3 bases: TGTGCCAGCAGCTTAGCCTCGGGACAGGGTCACTACGAGCAGTACTTC. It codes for CASSLASGQGHYEQYF.

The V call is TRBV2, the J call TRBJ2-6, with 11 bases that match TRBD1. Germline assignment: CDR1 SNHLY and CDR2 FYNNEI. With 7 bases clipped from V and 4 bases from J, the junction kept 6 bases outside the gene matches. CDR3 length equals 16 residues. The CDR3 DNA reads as TGTGCCAGCACCGGACAGGGGGCTCAGGGGGCCAACGTCCTGACTTTC. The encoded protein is CASTGQGAQGANVLTF.

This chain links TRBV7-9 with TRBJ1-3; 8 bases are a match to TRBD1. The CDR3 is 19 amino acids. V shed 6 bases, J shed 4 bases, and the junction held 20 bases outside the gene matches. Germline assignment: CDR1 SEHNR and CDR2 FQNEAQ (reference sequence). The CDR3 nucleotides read TGTGCCAGCAGGGGGCCCTCCGAAGGCAGGGGGCGTTCAGGAAACACCATATATTTT. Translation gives CASRGPSEGRGRSGNTIYF.

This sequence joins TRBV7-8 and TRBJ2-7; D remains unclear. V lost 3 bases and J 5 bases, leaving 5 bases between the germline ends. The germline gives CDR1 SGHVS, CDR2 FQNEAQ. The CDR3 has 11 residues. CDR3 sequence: CASSFRDEQYF. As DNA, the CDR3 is TGTGCCAGCAGCTTCCGGGACGAGCAGTACTTC.

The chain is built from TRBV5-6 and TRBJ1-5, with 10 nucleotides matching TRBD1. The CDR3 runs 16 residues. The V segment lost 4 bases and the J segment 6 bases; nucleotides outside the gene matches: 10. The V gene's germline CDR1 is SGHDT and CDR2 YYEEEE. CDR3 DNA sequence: TGTGCCAGCAGCCTTCAAGGGACAGGGGTTAGTCAGCCCCAGCATTTT. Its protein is CASSLQGTGVSQPQHF.

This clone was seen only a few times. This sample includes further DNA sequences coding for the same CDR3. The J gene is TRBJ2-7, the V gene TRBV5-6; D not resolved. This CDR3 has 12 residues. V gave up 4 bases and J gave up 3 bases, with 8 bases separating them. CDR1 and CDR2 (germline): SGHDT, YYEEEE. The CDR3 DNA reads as TGTGCCAGCAGCCTTGACGGCTACGAGCAGTACTTC. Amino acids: CASSLDGYEQYF.

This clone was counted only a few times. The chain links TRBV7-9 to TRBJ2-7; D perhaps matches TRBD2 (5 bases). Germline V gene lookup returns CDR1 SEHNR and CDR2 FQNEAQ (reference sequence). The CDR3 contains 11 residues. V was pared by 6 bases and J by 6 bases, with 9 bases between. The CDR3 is CASRLGGEQYF. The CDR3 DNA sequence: TGTGCCAGCAGACTAGGAGGCGAGCAGTACTTC. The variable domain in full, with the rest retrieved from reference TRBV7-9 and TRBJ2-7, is DTGVSQNPRHKITKRGQNVTFRCDPISEHNRLYWYRQTLGQGPEFLTYFQNEAQLEKSRLLSDRFSAERPKGSFSTLEIQRTEQGDSAMYLCASRLGGEQYFGPGTRLTVT.

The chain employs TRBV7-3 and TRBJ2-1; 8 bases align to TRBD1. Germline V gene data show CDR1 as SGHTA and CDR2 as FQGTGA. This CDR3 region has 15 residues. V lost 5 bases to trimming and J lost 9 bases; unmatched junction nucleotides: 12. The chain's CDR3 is CASSPDSPGGTEQFF. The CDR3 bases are TGTGCCAGCAGCCCCGACTCTCCAGGGGGCACTGAGCAGTTCTTC.